This entry lists 26 T cell receptor beta chains sequenced from one sample in a study of blood T cell repertoires in COVID-19. TCRdb's table, derived via immunoSEQ multiplex PCR, lists solely in-frame clones and lacks some. This repertoire shows around 170,000 clones, about 74% found once; its top ten account for around 3%. Sequenced input: peripheral blood. Every receptor here comes from a woman of 80 years or more with acute or convalescent COVID-19.

J is TRBJ2-3 and V is TRBV28; D perhaps matches TRBD2 (5 bases). The CDR3 consists of 15 residues. V lost 6 bases to trimming and J lost 6 bases, with 19 bases between them. CDR1 is MDHEN, CDR2 SYDVKM, per germline. The CDR3 region is CASSVYGRTGDTQYF. The CDR3 coding sequence is TGTGCCAGCAGCGTTTATGGCAGGACGGGGGATACGCAGTATTTT.

The chain combines TRBV9 with TRBJ2-1; D is undetermined. CDR1 and CDR2 from the germline V gene are SGDLS and YYNGEE. With 0 bases removed from V and 0 bases from J, the gap between germline ends came to 7 bases. This CDR3 has 15 amino acids. The CDR3 here is CASSVGQDSYNEQFF. The CDR3, as DNA: TGTGCCAGCAGCGTAGGGCAGGACTCCTACAATGAGCAGTTCTTC.

CDR3 sequence: CASTPLREWAYEQYF. The CDR3 DNA reads TGTGCCAGCACCCCCTTACGGGAGTGGGCCTACGAGCAGTACTTC. The chain uses TRBV6-5 and TRBJ2-7; D is perhaps TRBD2 (6 bases). With 7 bases removed from V and 2 bases from J, the gap between germline ends came to 18 bases. The CDR3 runs 15 residues. CDR1 and CDR2 from the germline V gene are MNHEY and SVGAGI.

This chain connects TRBV6-4 to TRBJ1-5, with no clear D. The germline V gene encodes CDR1 MRHNA and CDR2 SNTAGT. Trimming took 11 bases from V and 6 from J, leaving 8 bases between them. The CDR3 covers 10 residues. The CDR3 loop reads CAGRSQPQHF. As DNA, the CDR3 is TGTGCCGGAAGGAGTCAGCCCCAGCATTTT.

The chain uses TRBV29-1 and TRBJ2-1, with D possibly being TRBD2 (6 bases). Trimming stripped 3 bases from V and 9 bases from J, with 15 bases between. The germline V gene encodes CDR1 SQVTM and CDR2 ANQGSEA. The CDR3 is made up of 13 amino acids. Written as DNA, the CDR3 is TGCAGCGTTGAGCGGTCGGAGGGTGGTGAGCAGTTCTTC. Encoded protein: CSVERSEGGEQFF.

The chain has TRBV5-1 and TRBJ2-1, with 9 bases matching TRBD2. Trimming took 4 bases from V and 4 from J; bases not matched to a gene: 9. CDR1 SGHRS and CDR2 YFSETQ come from the germline V gene. The CDR3 runs to 16 residues. The CDR3 DNA reads as TGCGCCAGCAGCCCGGCGGGACTAGCTGGGTACAATGAGCAGTTCTTC. As protein: CASSPAGLAGYNEQFF.

J is TRBJ1-4 and V is TRBV5-1, with TRBD1 identical over 7 bases. The length of the CDR3 is 15 residues. J was trimmed by 0 bases and V by 6 bases; bases with no gene match: 5. Germline CDR1 and CDR2: SGHRS and YFSETQ. The chain's CDR3 is CASKTQGATNEKLFF. Written as DNA, the CDR3 is TGCGCCAGCAAAACGCAGGGGGCAACTAATGAAAAACTGTTTTTT.

The chain combines TRBV27 with TRBJ1-5; 10 bases agree with TRBD1. V gave up 5 bases and J gave up 4 bases; unmatched junction bases: 5. Per germline, CDR1 MNHEY and CDR2 SMNVEV (reference sequence). The CDR3 consists of 15 residues. This CDR3 reads CASSPGDRGNQPQHF. CDR3 nucleotide sequence: TGTGCCAGCAGTCCGGGGGACAGGGGTAATCAGCCCCAGCATTTT.

V and J are TRBV5-1 and TRBJ1-4; a possible D gene is TRBD1 (6 bases). V was trimmed by 0 bases and J by 7 bases, leaving 10 bases between them. This CDR3 is built from 14 residues. Looked up from germline, CDR1 is SGHRS and CDR2 is YFSETQ. CDR3 sequence reads: CASSLDGQSEKLFF. The CDR3, as DNA: TGCGCCAGCAGCTTGGACGGACAGAGTGAAAAACTGTTTTTT. Filled out from reference TRBV5-1 and TRBJ1-4, the complete variable domain reads KAGVTQTPRYLIKTRGQQVTLSCSPISGHRSVSWYQQTPGQGLQFLFEYFSETQRNKGNFPGRFSGRQFSNSRSEMNVSTLELGDSALYLCASSLDGQSEKLFFGSGTQLSVL.

Written as DNA, the CDR3 is TGTGCCAGCAGCCAACAGAGCGGAGCCTACGAGCAGTACTTC. This codes for CASSQQSGAYEQYF. This rearrangement joins TRBV14 to TRBJ2-7, with a possible D match to TRBD2 (5 bases). The CDR3 is made up of 14 amino acids. V lost 2 bases and J lost 2, with 10 bases in between. Germline assignment: CDR1 SGHDN and CDR2 FVKESK.

This clone was counted a few times. The J gene is TRBJ2-3, the V gene TRBV7-2; 12 nucleotides align to TRBD2. Per the germline V gene, CDR1 is SGHTA and CDR2 is FQGNSA. Trimming cost V 5 bases and J 3 bases; bases outside gene matches: 6. This CDR3 has 16 amino acids. DNA of the CDR3: TGTGCCAGCAGCGCCCTAGCGGGAGGGAATACAGATACGCAGTATTTT. It encodes CASSALAGGNTDTQYF.

The CDR3 loop reads CASGRAYYEQYF. CDR3 sequence (DNA): TGTGCCAGCGGGAGAGCCTACTACGAGCAGTACTTC. This chain joins TRBV27 and TRBJ2-7; D perhaps matches TRBD2 (5 bases). Deletions cut 8 bases from V and 3 bases from J, with 11 bases between. Germline V gene lookup returns CDR1 MNHEY and CDR2 SMNVEV (reference sequence). There are 12 residues in the CDR3.

The CDR3 bases are TGTGCCAGCAGAACAACAGGGGGGCTTGACGAGCAGTACTTC. Translated, it gives CASRTTGGLDEQYF. The chain is built from TRBV28 and TRBJ2-7; 8 bases match TRBD1. Germline V gene data show CDR1 as MDHEN and CDR2 as SYDVKM. Trimming removed 6 bases from V and 5 bases from J; junction bases left unmatched: 9. This CDR3 has 14 amino acids.

This clone was observed a single time. V usage is TRBV19 and J usage is TRBJ1-5; D not resolved. From germline, CDR1 is LNHDA and CDR2 SQIVND (reference sequence). The CDR3 runs to 12 residues. V was cut by 6 bases and J by 5 bases, with 8 bases left in between. This CDR3 is CASRADYQPQHF. CDR3 DNA sequence: TGTGCCAGTAGGGCCGACTATCAGCCCCAGCATTTT.

The genes are TRBV6-5 and TRBJ1-2, with 7 bases lining up with TRBD1. The ends lost 0 bases at V and 4 bases at J; junction bases unmatched: 8. In germline, CDR1 is MNHEY, CDR2 SVGAGI. The CDR3 totals 16 residues. CDR3 region: CASSYSATGTAYGYTF. CDR3 bases: TGTGCCAGCAGTTACTCGGCTACCGGGACAGCCTATGGCTACACCTTC.

The chain recombines TRBV27 with TRBJ2-1, with a possible D match to TRBD2 (5 bases). Trimming stripped 5 bases from V and 3 bases from J, with 17 bases between. The CDR3 totals 16 residues. Germline V gene sequence: CDR1 MNHEY, CDR2 SMNVEV (reference sequence). The CDR3 protein is CASSPLGSGIYNEQFF. CDR3 coding DNA: TGTGCCAGCAGTCCCCTAGGGAGCGGAATCTACAATGAGCAGTTCTTC.

The chain has TRBV19 and TRBJ2-3; 9 bases are a match to TRBD2. This CDR3 is built from 17 residues. The germline V gene has CDR1 LNHDA and CDR2 SQIVND (reference sequence). V lost 4 bases, J lost 8 bases, and 16 bases stayed unmatched. This CDR3 is CASSSHVLAGAITTQYF. Written as DNA, the CDR3 is TGTGCCAGTAGTAGCCATGTCTTAGCGGGAGCTATTACTACGCAGTATTTT. The variable domain in full, completed from reference TRBV19 and TRBJ2-3, reads DGGITQSPKYLFRKEGQNVTLSCEQNLNHDAMYWYRQDPGQGLRLIYYSQIVNDFQKGDIAEGYSVSREKKESFPLTVTSAQKNPTAFYLCASSSHVLAGAITTQYFGPGTRLTVL.

This clone was recorded a few times. Its ends do not fully match the called genes, so a read error is possible. This chain joins TRBV6-5 and TRBJ2-7; D uncertain. CDR1 is MNHEY and CDR2 is SVGAGI in the germline V gene. This CDR3 is built from 11 residues. The CDR3 DNA sequence: TGTGCCAGCAGTCACTCCTACGAGCAGTACTTC. It is translated as CASSHSYEQYF.

The chain uses TRBV27 and TRBJ2-7, with D perhaps TRBD1 (7 bases). V was cut by 0 bases and J by 2 bases, with 11 bases left in between. Germline-derived CDR1 and CDR2 are MNHEY and SMNVEV (reference sequence). The length of the CDR3 is 15 residues. Here the CDR3 DNA reads TGTGCCAGCAGTTTATCGGGGGGACAGACCTACGAGCAGTACTTC. This encodes CASSLSGGQTYEQYF.

The genes are TRBV5-4 and TRBJ1-2, with D perhaps TRBD1 (6 bases). This CDR3 contains 13 residues. The germline CDR1 and CDR2 sequences are SGHNT and YYREEE (reference sequence). Trimming pared 4 bases from V and 4 bases from J, leaving 11 bases between. The CDR3 DNA follows: TGTGCCAGCAGCCCCGGGACAAGCTATGGCTACACCTTC. Its protein product is CASSPGTSYGYTF.

This clone was counted at least ten times. V and J are TRBV27 and TRBJ1-1; D is perhaps TRBD1 (6 bases). The germline CDR1 and CDR2 sequences are MNHEY and SMNVEV (reference sequence). CDR3 length: 15 residues. V was trimmed by 6 bases and J by 5 bases, leaving 19 bases between them. Here the CDR3 DNA reads TGTGCCAGCAGCTTGAGTGGGGGCGCGTGGACTGAAGCTTTCTTT. Its protein product is CASSLSGGAWTEAFF.

This clone was counted at least ten times. The junction shows a germline mismatch at one end, possibly a read error. This rearrangement joins TRBV27 to TRBJ2-1; 9 bases map to TRBD1. CDR3 size: 15 residues. Germline V CDR1 and CDR2: MNHEY, SMNVEV (reference sequence). The CDR3 here is CASSPRDRAYNEQFF. The CDR3 DNA sequence: TGTGCCAGCAGTCCCCGGGACAGGGCCTATAATGAGCAGTTCTTC.

This clone was found many times. This chain links TRBV4-3 with TRBJ2-7; TRBD1 aligns across 7 bases. The junction had 13 bases not matched to a gene; V was cut back by 0 bases and J by 2 bases. The germline CDR1 and CDR2 sequences are LGHNA and YSLEER. The CDR3 loop spans 18 amino acids. For the CDR3, the DNA is TGCGCCAGCAGCCAAGATCGACGTCCGGGACAGCAGCCCTACGAGCAGTACTTC. The encoded protein is CASSQDRRPGQQPYEQYF.

This chain connects TRBV3-1 (or the pseudogene TRBV3-2) to TRBJ1-4; 7 bases map to TRBD1. The V gene end was trimmed by 4 bases and the J gene end by 4 bases; junction bases not matched to a gene: 6. The CDR3 is made up of 15 amino acids. Germline V gene data show CDR1 as LGHDT and CDR2 as YNNKEL (reference sequence). This CDR3 is CASSPWDRRNEKLFF. The CDR3 DNA reads as TGTGCCAGCAGCCCATGGGACAGACGTAATGAAAAACTGTTTTTT.

This chain joins TRBV2 and TRBJ2-1; maybe TRBD1 (5 bases). V lost 3 bases to trimming and J lost 12 bases, with 12 bases between them. This CDR3 contains 12 residues. CDR1 is SNHLY and CDR2 is FYNNEI in the germline V gene. The CDR3 spells CASSERTPRQFF. As DNA, the CDR3 is TGTGCCAGCAGTGAGAGGACACCAAGGCAGTTCTTC.

J is TRBJ2-6 and V is TRBV6-5; the D gene is possibly TRBD2 (5 bases). Per the germline V gene, CDR1 is MNHEY and CDR2 is SVGAGI. The CDR3 length is 15 residues. Trimming cost V 5 bases and J 6 bases, with 14 bases left between them. The CDR3 reads CASSHRRTEANVLTF. In DNA, the CDR3 is TGTGCCAGCAGTCACCGACGGACTGAGGCCAACGTCCTGACTTTC.